The T cell receptor (beta chain) described here comes from a study of T cells in Graves' hyperthyroidism and ophthalmopathy. Study conclusions and caveats: Ophthalmopathy, which appeared later, was predicted by the model a median roughly 6.6 months before onset.

A remark on this clonotype: Its antigen is as yet unknown.

From RNA transcripts, TCR beta CDR3 regions were amplified. RT-PCR in the first round (using the HTBI primer set) targeted the TCR CDR3. TCRdb re-analysed the multiplex PCR reads in MiXCR, keeping a single row per CDR3 protein. The sample carries 610,000 or so distinct CDR3 sequences, more than 45% recorded once. CDR1 DFQATT and CDR2 SNEGSKA come from the germline V gene (reference sequence). The CDR3 covers 14 residues. The V gene lost 2 bases and the J gene lost 11 bases, with 21 bases spanning the gap. This clonotype was obtained from a woman aged 18-29 years with Graves' hyperthyroidism. Sequencing used peripheral blood or thyroid tissue (not recorded which). V gene TRBV20-1 combines with J gene TRBJ2-5; D gene uncertain. The CDR3 DNA is TGCAGTGCTAGACCGGGCTTCCGCACAGATACGCAGTACTTC. It translates to CSARPGFRTDTQYF.